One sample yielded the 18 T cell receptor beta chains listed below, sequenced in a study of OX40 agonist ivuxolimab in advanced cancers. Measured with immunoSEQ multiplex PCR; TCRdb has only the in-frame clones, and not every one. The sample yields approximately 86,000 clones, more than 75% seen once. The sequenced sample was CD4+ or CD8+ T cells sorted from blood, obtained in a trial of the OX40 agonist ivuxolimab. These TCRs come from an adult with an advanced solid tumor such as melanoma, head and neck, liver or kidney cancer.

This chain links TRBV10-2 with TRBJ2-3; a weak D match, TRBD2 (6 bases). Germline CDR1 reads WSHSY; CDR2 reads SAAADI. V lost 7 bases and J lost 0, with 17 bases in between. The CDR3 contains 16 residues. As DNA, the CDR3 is TGCGCCAGCACGGACCTTAGCGGAACTAGCACAGATACGCAGTATTTT. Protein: CASTDLSGTSTDTQYF.

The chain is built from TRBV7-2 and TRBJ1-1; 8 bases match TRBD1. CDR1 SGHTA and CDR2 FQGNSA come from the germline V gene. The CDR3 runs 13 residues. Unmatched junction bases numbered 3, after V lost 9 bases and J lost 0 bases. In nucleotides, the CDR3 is TGTGCCAGTTCCAGGGGGCTGAACACTGAAGCTTTCTTT. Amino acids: CASSRGLNTEAFF.

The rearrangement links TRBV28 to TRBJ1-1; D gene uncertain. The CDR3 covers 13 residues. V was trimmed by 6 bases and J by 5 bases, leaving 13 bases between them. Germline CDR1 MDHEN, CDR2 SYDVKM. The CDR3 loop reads CASSPDGWTEAFF. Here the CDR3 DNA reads TGTGCCAGCAGCCCCGACGGATGGACTGAAGCTTTCTTT. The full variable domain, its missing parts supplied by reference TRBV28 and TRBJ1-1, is DVKVTQSSRYLVKRTGEKVFLECVQDMDHENMFWYRQDPGLGLRLIYFSYDVKMKEKGDIPEGYSVSREKKERFSLILESASTNQTSMYLCASSPDGWTEAFFGQGTRLTVV.

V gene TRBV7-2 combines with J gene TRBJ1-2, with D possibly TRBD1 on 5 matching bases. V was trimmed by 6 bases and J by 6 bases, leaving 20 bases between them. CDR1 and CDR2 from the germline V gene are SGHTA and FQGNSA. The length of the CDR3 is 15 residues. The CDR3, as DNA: TGTGCCAGCAGGCTCTCCCCGACAGTTGAGGATGGCTACACCTTC. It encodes CASRLSPTVEDGYTF. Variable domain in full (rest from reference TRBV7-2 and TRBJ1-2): GAGVSQSPSNKVTEKGKDVELRCDPISGHTALYWYRQSLGQGLEFLIYFQGNSAPDKSGLPSDRFSAERTGGSVSTLTIQRTQQEDSAVYLCASRLSPTVEDGYTFGSGTRLTVV.

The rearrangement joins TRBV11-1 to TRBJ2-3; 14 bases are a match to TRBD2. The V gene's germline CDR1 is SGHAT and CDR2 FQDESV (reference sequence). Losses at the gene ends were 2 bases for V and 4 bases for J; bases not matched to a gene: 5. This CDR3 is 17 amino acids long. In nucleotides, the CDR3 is TGTGCCAGCAGCTTACCGCCGGGACTAGCGGGAGCAGATACGCAGTATTTT. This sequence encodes CASSLPPGLAGADTQYF.

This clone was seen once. The CDR3 region is CASSLIASVFYQETQYF. Here the CDR3 DNA reads TGTGCCAGCAGCTTAATCGCCAGCGTATTTTACCAAGAGACCCAGTACTTC. The chain is built from TRBV7-3 and TRBJ2-5, with D unclear. V was pared by 1 base and J by 0 bases, with 15 bases between. Germline-derived CDR1 and CDR2 are SGHTA and FQGTGA. The CDR3 length is 17 residues.

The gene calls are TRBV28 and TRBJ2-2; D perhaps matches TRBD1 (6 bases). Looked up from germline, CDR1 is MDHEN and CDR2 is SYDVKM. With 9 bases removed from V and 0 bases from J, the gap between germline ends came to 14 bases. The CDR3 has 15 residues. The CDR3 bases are TGTGCCAGTAACCCCGGGACACCGAACACCGGGGAGCTGTTTTTT. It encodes CASNPGTPNTGELFF.

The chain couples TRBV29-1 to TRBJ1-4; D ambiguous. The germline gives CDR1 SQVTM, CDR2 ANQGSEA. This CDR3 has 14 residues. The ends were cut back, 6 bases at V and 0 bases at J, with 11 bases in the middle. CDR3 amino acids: CSVARVATNEKLFF. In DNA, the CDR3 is TGCAGCGTCGCCCGGGTTGCAACTAATGAAAAACTGTTTTTT.

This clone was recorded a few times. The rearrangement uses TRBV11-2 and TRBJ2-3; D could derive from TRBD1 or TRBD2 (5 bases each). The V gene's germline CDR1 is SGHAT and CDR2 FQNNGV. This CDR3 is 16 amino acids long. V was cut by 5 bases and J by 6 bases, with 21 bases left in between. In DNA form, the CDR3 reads TGTGCCAGCAGCCCGAGTCCGGGGACCCGAGCGGATACGCAGTATTTT. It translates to CASSPSPGTRADTQYF.

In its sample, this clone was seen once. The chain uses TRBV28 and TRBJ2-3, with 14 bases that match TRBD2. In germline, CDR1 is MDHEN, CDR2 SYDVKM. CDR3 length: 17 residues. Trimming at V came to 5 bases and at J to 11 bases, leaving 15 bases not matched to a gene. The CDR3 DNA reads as TGTGCCAGCAGTACCAGACTAGCGGGAGGGGTACCCCTTAAGCAGTATTTT. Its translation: CASSTRLAGGVPLKQYF. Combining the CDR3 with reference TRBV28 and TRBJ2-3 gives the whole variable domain DVKVTQSSRYLVKRTGEKVFLECVQDMDHENMFWYRQDPGLGLRLIYFSYDVKMKEKGDIPEGYSVSREKKERFSLILESASTNQTSMYLCASSTRLAGGVPLKQYFGPGTRLTVL.

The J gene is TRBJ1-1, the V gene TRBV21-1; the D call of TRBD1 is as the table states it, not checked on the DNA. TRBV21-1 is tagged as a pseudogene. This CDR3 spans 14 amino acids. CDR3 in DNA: TGTGCCAGCAGCAAAGGGTATGGGCAGGGTGAAGCTTTCTTT. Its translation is CASSKGYGQGEAFF.

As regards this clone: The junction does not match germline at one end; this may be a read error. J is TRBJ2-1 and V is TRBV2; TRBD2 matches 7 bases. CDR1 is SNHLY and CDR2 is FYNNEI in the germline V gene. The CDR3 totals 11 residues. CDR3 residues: CASSEAGEGIF. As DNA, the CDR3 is TGTGCCAGCAGTGAAGCGGGGGAGGGGATCTTC.

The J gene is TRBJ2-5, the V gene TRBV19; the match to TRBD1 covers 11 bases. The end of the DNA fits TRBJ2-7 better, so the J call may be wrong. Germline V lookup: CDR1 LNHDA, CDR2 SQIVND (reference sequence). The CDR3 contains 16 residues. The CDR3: CASSSTRDRGRYEQYF. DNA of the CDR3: TGTGCCAGTAGTAGTACCCGGGACAGGGGGAGGTACGAGCAGTACTTC.

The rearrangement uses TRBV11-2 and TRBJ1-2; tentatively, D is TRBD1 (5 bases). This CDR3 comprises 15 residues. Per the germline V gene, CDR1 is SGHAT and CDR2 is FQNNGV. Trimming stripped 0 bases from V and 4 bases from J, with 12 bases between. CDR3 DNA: TGTGCCAGCAGCTTAGATTTGGGACTGATCTATGGCTACACCTTC. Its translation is CASSLDLGLIYGYTF.

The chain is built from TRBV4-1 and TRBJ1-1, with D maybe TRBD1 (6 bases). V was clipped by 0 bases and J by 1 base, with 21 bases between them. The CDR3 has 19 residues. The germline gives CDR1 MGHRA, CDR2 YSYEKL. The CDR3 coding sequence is TGCGCCAGCAGCCAAGAAGGGTCGGGATGGGGGCGAGGGAACACTGAAGCTTTCTTT. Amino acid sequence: CASSQEGSGWGRGNTEAFF.

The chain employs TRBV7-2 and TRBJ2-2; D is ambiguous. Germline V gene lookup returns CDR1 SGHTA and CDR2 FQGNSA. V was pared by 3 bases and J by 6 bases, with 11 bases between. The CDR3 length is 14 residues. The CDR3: CASSFDLRPGELFF. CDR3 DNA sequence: TGTGCCAGCAGCTTCGACTTGCGCCCCGGGGAGCTGTTTTTT.

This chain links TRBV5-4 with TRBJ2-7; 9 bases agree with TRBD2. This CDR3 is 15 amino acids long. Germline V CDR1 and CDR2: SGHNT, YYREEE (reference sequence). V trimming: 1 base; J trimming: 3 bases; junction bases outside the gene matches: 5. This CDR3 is CASSLSAGGNYEQYF. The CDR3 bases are TGTGCCAGCAGCTTGAGTGCGGGAGGGAACTACGAGCAGTACTTC.

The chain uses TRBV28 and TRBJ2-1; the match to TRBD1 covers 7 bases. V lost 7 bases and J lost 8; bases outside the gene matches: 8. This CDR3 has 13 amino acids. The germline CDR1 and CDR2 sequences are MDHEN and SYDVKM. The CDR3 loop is CASTSRGPYEQFF. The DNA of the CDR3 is TGTGCCAGCACCTCGAGGGGGCCCTATGAGCAGTTCTTC.